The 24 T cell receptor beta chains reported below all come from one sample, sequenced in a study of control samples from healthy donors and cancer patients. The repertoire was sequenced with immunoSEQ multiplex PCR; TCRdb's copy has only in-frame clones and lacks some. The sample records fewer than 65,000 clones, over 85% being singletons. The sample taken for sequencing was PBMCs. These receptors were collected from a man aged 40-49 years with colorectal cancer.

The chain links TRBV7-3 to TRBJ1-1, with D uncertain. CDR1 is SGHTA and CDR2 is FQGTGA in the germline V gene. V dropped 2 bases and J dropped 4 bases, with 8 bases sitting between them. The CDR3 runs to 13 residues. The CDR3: CASSLYPGTEAFF. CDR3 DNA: TGTGCCAGCAGCTTATATCCCGGCACTGAAGCTTTCTTT.

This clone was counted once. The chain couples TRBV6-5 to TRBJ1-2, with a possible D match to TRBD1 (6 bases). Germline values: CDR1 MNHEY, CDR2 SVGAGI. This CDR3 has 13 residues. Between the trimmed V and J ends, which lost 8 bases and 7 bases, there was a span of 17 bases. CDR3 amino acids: CASGGPAVTGYTF. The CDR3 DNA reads TGTGCCAGCGGGGGCCCGGCGGTTACTGGCTACACCTTC.

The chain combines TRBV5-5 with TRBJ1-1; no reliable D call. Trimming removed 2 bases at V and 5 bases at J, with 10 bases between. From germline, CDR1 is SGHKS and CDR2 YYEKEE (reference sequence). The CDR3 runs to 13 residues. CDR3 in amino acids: CASSFAAATEAFF. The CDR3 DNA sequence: TGTGCCAGCAGCTTTGCGGCGGCAACTGAAGCTTTCTTT.

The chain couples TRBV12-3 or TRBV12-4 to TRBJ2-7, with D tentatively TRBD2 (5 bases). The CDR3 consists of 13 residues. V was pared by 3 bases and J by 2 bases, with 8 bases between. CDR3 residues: CASSFSGAYEQYF. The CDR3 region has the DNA TGTGCCAGCAGTTTCTCCGGGGCCTACGAGCAGTACTTC.

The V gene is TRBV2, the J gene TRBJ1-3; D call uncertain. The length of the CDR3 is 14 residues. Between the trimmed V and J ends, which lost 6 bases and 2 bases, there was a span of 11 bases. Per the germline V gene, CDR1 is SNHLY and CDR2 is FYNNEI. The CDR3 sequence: CASSERTPGNTIYF. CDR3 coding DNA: TGTGCCAGCAGCGAGAGGACTCCTGGAAACACCATATATTTT.

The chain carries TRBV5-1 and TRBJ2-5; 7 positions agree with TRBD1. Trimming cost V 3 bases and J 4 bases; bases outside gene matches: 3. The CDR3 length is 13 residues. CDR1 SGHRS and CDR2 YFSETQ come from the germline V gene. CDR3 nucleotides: TGCGCCAGCAGCTCCTACAGGGGAGAGACCCAGTACTTC. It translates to CASSSYRGETQYF.

The CDR3 sequence: CASSSTREREGYNEQFF. Written as DNA, the CDR3 is TGTGCCAGCTCATCAACCAGAGAGCGGGAGGGTTACAATGAGCAGTTCTTC. The rearrangement uses TRBV18 and TRBJ2-1; TRBD2 aligns across 10 bases. With V trimmed by 5 bases and J by 4 bases, 11 bases remained unmatched. The germline V gene encodes CDR1 KGHSH and CDR2 LQKENI. The CDR3 contains 17 residues.

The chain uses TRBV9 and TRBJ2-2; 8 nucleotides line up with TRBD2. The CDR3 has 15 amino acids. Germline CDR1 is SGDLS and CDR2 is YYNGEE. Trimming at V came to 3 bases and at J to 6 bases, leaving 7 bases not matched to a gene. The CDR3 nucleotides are TGTGCCAGCAGCGGACGGACTAGCAAGGCCGGGGAGCTGTTTTTT. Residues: CASSGRTSKAGELFF.

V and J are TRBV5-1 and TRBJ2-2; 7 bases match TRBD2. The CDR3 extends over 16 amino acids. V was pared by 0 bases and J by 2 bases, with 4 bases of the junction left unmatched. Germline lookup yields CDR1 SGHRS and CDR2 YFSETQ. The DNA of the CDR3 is TGCGCCAGCAGCTTGGAACTAGCGTACAACACCGGGGAGCTGTTTTTT. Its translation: CASSLELAYNTGELFF.

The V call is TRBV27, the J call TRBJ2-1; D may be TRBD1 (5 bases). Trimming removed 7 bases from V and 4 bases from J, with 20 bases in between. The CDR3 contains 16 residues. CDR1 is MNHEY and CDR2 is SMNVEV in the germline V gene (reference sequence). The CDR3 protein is CASTISWGGTYNEQFF. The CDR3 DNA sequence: TGTGCCAGCACTATATCTTGGGGCGGAACTTACAATGAGCAGTTCTTC.

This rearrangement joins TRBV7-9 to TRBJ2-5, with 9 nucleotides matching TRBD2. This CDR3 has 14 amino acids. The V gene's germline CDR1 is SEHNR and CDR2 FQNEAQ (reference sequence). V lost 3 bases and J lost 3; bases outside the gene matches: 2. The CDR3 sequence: CASSLLAGKETQYF. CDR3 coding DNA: TGTGCCAGCAGCTTGCTAGCGGGGAAAGAGACCCAGTACTTC. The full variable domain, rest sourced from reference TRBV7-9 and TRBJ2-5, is DTGVSQNPRHKITKRGQNVTFRCDPISEHNRLYWYRQTLGQGPEFLTYFQNEAQLEKSRLLSDRFSAERPKGSFSTLEIQRTEQGDSAMYLCASSLLAGKETQYFGPGTRLLVL.

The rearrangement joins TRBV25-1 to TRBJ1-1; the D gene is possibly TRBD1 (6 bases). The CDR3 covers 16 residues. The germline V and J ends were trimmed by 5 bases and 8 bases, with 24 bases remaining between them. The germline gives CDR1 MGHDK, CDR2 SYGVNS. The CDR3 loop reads CASSLPGQDAKREAFF. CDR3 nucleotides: TGTGCCAGCAGTCTTCCGGGACAAGACGCTAAGAGAGAAGCTTTCTTT.

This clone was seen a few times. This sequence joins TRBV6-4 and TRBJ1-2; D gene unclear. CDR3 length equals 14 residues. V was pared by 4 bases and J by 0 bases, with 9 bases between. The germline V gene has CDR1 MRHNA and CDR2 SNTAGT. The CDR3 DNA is TGTGCCAGCAGTGGCGGGGTGGCTAACTATGGCTACACCTTC. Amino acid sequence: CASSGGVANYGYTF.

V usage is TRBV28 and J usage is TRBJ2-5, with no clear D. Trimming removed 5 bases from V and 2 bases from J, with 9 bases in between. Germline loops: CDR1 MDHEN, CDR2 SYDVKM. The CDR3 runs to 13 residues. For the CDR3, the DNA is TGTGCCAGCAGTGGCCCGAATCAAGAGACCCAGTACTTC. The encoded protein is CASSGPNQETQYF.

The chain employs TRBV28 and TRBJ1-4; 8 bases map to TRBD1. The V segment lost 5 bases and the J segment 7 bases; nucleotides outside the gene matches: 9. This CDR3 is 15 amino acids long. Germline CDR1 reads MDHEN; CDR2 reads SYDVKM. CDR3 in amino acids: CASSPRGLSSEKLFF. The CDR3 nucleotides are TGTGCCAGCAGTCCCAGGGGGCTTTCGTCTGAAAAACTGTTTTTT.

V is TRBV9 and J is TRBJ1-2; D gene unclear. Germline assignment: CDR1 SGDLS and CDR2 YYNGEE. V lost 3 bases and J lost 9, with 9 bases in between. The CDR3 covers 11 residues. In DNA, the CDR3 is TGTGCCAGCAGCGAGGCCACCCGCTACACCTTC. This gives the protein CASSEATRYTF.

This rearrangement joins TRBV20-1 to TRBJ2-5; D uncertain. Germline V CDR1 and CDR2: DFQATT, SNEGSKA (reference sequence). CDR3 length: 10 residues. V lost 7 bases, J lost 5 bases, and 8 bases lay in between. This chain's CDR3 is CSGLEETQYF. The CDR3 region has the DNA TGCAGTGGACTGGAGGAGACCCAGTACTTC.

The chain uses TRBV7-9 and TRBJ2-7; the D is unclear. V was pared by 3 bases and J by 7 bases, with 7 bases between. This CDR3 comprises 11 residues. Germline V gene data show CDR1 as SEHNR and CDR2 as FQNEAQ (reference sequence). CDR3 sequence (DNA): TGTGCCAGCAGCTTGTATGAGGAGCAGTACTTC. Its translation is CASSLYEEQYF. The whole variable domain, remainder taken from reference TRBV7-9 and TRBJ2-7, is DTGVSQNPRHKITKRGQNVTFRCDPISEHNRLYWYRQTLGQGPEFLTYFQNEAQLEKSRLLSDRFSAERPKGSFSTLEIQRTEQGDSAMYLCASSLYEEQYFGPGTRLTVT.

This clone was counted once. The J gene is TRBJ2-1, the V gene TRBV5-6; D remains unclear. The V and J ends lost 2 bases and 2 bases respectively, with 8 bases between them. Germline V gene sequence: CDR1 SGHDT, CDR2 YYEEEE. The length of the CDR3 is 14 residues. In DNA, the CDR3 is TGTGCCAGCAGCTTAGGGCTCCCCTACAATGAGCAGTTCTTC. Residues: CASSLGLPYNEQFF.

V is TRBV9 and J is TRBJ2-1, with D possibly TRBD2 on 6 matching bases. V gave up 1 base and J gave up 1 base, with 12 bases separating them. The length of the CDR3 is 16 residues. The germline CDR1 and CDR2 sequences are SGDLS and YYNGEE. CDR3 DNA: TGTGCCAGCAGCGTACCCTCGGGAGCGTCCTACAATGAGCAGTTCTTC. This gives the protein CASSVPSGASYNEQFF.

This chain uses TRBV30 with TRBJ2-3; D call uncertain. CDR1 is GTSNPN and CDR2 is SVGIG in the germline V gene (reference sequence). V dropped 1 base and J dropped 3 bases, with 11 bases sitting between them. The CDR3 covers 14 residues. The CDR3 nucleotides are TGTGCCTGGAGTGATGGAGAGAGTACAGATACGCAGTATTTT. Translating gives CAWSDGESTDTQYF.

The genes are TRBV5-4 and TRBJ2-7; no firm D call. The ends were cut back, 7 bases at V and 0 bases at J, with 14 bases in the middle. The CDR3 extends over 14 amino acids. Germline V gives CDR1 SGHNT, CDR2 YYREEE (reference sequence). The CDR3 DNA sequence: TGTGCCAGCCACCGACACTATTTCTCCTACGAGCAGTACTTC. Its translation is CASHRHYFSYEQYF.

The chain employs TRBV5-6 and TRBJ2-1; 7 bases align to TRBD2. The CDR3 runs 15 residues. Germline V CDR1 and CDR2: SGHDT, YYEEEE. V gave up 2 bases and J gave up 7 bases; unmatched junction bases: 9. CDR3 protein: CASSFPSGGFNEQFF. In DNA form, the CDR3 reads TGTGCCAGCAGCTTTCCTAGCGGAGGTTTTAATGAGCAGTTCTTC.

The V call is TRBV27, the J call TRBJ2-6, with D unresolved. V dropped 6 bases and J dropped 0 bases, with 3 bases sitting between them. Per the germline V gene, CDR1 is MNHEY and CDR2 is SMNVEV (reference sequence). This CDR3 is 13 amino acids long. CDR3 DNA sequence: TGTGCCAGCAGCTTCTCTGGGGCCAACGTCCTGACTTTC. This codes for CASSFSGANVLTF.